Below are 30 T cell receptor beta chains sequenced from a single sample in a study of T cell repertoires in cytomegalovirus infection. TCRdb independently ran MiXCR on the reads; one entry per CDR3 protein. The sample records around 300,000 distinct CDR3 sequences, 9% to 9.5% being singletons. Sample: PBMCs. The receptors stem from a human donor in good health (CMV status not recorded). Some clones in this sample may be carry-over from other donors' samples.

The chain employs TRBV7-3 and TRBJ2-1; 10 bases are a match to TRBD1. Losses at the gene ends were 5 bases for V and 8 bases for J; bases not matched to a gene: 9. The CDR3 covers 15 residues. CDR1 and CDR2 (germline): SGHTA, FQGTGA. The CDR3 reads CASSIDRGRMDEQFF. The CDR3 nucleotides read TGTGCCAGCAGCATTGACAGGGGGCGCATGGATGAGCAGTTCTTC.

V gene TRBV3-1 combines with J gene TRBJ2-1; maybe TRBD2 (6 bases). Trimming took 5 bases from V and 7 from J, leaving 12 bases between them. CDR1 and CDR2 (germline): LGHDT, YNNKEL (reference sequence). The CDR3 length is 13 residues. Here the CDR3 reads CASSFMRGNEQFF. DNA for the CDR3: TGTGCCAGCAGCTTTATGCGGGGTAATGAGCAGTTCTTC.

This clonotype was observed many times. The chain joins TRBV7-2 to TRBJ1-5, with 7 bases that match TRBD1. Trimming took 8 bases from V and 4 from J; bases not matched to a gene: 11. CDR3 length: 15 amino acids. CDR1 SGHTA and CDR2 FQGNSA come from the germline V gene. CDR3 sequence (DNA): TGTGCCAGCGCTACAGGGGCGCTCTCTAATCAGCCCCAGCATTTT. Its protein is CASATGALSNQPQHF.

This chain joins TRBV15 and TRBJ2-3, with 8 positions matching TRBD1. The CDR3 spans 15 residues. In germline, CDR1 is LNHNV, CDR2 YYDKDF (reference sequence). With 1 base clipped from V and 6 bases from J, the junction kept 6 bases outside the gene matches. CDR3 region: CATSRAPGGADTQYF. CDR3 nucleotides: TGTGCCACCAGCAGAGCCCCAGGGGGCGCGGATACGCAGTATTTT.

V gene TRBV5-1 combines with J gene TRBJ2-7; 11 nucleotides match TRBD2. V lost 7 bases and J lost 0; bases outside the gene matches: 3. Germline V lookup: CDR1 SGHRS, CDR2 YFSETQ. CDR3 size: 14 residues. Here the CDR3 reads CASGTSGPSYEQYF. DNA of the CDR3: TGCGCCAGCGGGACTAGCGGCCCCTCCTACGAGCAGTACTTC.

The gene calls are TRBV27 and TRBJ2-1, with D perhaps matching TRBD1 (6 bases). The CDR3 is 13 amino acids. V was cut by 6 bases and J by 7 bases, with 13 bases left in between. Germline V gene data show CDR1 as MNHEY and CDR2 as SMNVEV (reference sequence). The CDR3 here is CASSPTGWNEQFF. The CDR3 coding sequence is TGTGCCAGCAGCCCCACAGGGTGGAATGAGCAGTTCTTC.

In its sample, this clonotype was seen a few times. The genes are TRBV6-2 or TRBV6-3 and TRBJ2-5; no firm D call. The V end lost 2 bases, the J end lost 4 bases, and 14 bases lay between the germline ends. Germline lookup yields CDR1 MNHEY and CDR2 SVGEGT. The CDR3 loop spans 15 amino acids. The CDR3 loop reads CASSYAVRSVETQYF. The CDR3 DNA follows: TGTGCCAGCAGTTACGCCGTCCGATCAGTAGAGACCCAGTACTTC.

This clonotype was observed many times. This rearrangement joins TRBV12-3 or TRBV12-4 to TRBJ1-6, with D possibly matching TRBD1 (5 bases). V was cut by 8 bases and J by 14 bases, with 19 bases left in between. The CDR3 loop spans 13 amino acids. The chain's CDR3 is CASAAGSFGSLHF. The DNA of the CDR3 is TGTGCCAGCGCCGCAGGGAGTTTCGGATCCCTCCACTTT.

J is TRBJ1-1 and V is TRBV7-6, with TRBD1 as a possible D gene (6 bases). The CDR3 is made up of 13 amino acids. CDR1 is SGHVS and CDR2 is FNYEAQ in the germline V gene. Trimming left V 5 bases short and J 3 bases short, with 10 bases between. The CDR3 DNA is TGTGCCAGCAGCCACTCAGGGGACACTGAAGCTTTCTTT. It codes for CASSHSGDTEAFF.

This clonotype turned up a few times. The chain uses TRBV11-2 and TRBJ2-1; no clear D gene. V lost 0 bases and J lost 9, with 6 bases in between. Germline V gives CDR1 SGHAT, CDR2 FQNNGV. The CDR3 covers 12 residues. The CDR3 sequence is CASSLEAIEQFF. The DNA for the CDR3 is TGTGCCAGCAGCTTAGAGGCAATTGAGCAGTTCTTC.

There are a few counts of this clonotype. The gene calls are TRBV20-1 and TRBJ2-2; 7 bases fit TRBD1. With V trimmed by 6 bases and J by 8 bases, 12 bases remained unmatched. The CDR3 spans 14 residues. Germline loops: CDR1 DFQATT, CDR2 SNEGSKA (reference sequence). The CDR3 nucleotides are TGCAGTGCCCGAGAGGGGGCAAGAGGAGGGGAGCTGTTTTTT. Residues: CSAREGARGGELFF.

This clonotype has at least ten counts. The rearrangement uses TRBV19 and TRBJ2-6; D possibly uses TRBD1 or TRBD2 (5 bases each). The CDR3 is made up of 14 amino acids. CDR1 is LNHDA and CDR2 is SQIVND in the germline V gene (reference sequence). The V and J ends lost 9 bases and 2 bases respectively, with 11 bases between them. The CDR3 sequence: CASRARAGANVLTF. CDR3 in DNA: TGTGCCAGCAGGGCGAGGGCTGGGGCCAACGTCCTGACTTTC.

The chain joins TRBV15 to TRBJ2-1; 9 bases match TRBD2. V trimming: 0 bases; J trimming: 7 bases; junction bases outside the gene matches: 10. The CDR3 totals 17 residues. CDR1 is LNHNV, CDR2 YYDKDF, per germline (reference sequence). CDR3 loop: CATSRDGISGSRNEQFF. The CDR3 DNA reads TGTGCCACCAGCAGAGATGGAATTAGCGGGAGTCGTAATGAGCAGTTCTTC.

This clonotype was recorded a few times. The chain joins TRBV7-9 to TRBJ2-5, with 13 bases matching TRBD2. There are 17 residues in the CDR3. V lost 3 bases to trimming and J lost 0 bases; unmatched junction nucleotides: 4. Per the germline V gene, CDR1 is SEHNR and CDR2 is FQNEAQ (reference sequence). The CDR3 spells CASSFSGTSGNQETQYF. The CDR3 bases are TGTGCCAGCAGCTTTTCCGGGACTAGCGGGAACCAAGAGACCCAGTACTTC.

This clonotype was seen only a few times. V and J are TRBV6-8 and TRBJ1-1, with 8 bases that match TRBD1. Germline V gives CDR1 MNHGY, CDR2 SAAAGT. With V trimmed by 0 bases and J by 0 bases, 3 bases remained unmatched. This CDR3 comprises 16 residues. The CDR3 is CASSYSQGAVNTEAFF. CDR3 coding DNA: TGTGCCAGCAGTTACTCCCAGGGGGCAGTGAACACTGAAGCTTTCTTT.

Ten or more counts support this clonotype. The V and J genes are TRBV7-6 and TRBJ2-1, with TRBD2 identical over 7 bases. The CDR3 totals 15 residues. Germline assignment: CDR1 SGHVS and CDR2 FNYEAQ. V lost 10 bases, J lost 1 base, and 10 bases stayed unmatched. The DNA of the CDR3 is TGTGCCACATCGGCGGGAGCTAATTCCTACAATGAGCAGTTCTTC. Translation: CATSAGANSYNEQFF. Combining the CDR3 with reference TRBV7-6 and TRBJ2-1 gives the whole variable domain GAGVSQSPRYKVTKRGQDVALRCDPISGHVSLYWYRQALGQGPEFLTYFNYEAQQDKSGLPNDRFSAERPEGSISTLTIQRTEQRDSAMYRCATSAGANSYNEQFFGPGTRLTVL.

This clonotype has at least ten counts. The J gene is TRBJ1-2, the V gene TRBV7-6, with TRBD1 identical over 7 bases. This CDR3 comprises 14 residues. J lost 7 bases, V lost 1 base, and 6 bases had no gene match. The germline gives CDR1 SGHVS, CDR2 FNYEAQ. CDR3 nucleotide sequence: TGTGCCAGCAGCTTAGAGGCAGGGGGGTTTGGCTACACCTTC. Its translation: CASSLEAGGFGYTF.

This clonotype has ten or more counts. CDR3 DNA sequence: TGTGCCAGCAGCTACAATAATGAAAAACTGTTTTTT. Translation: CASSYNNEKLFF. This sequence joins TRBV7-9 and TRBJ1-4, with no clear D. The CDR3 is 12 residues long. Germline-derived CDR1 and CDR2 are SEHNR and FQNEAQ (reference sequence). V gave up 4 bases and J gave up 4 bases, with 4 bases separating them.

This clonotype was detected only a few times. V usage is TRBV18 and J usage is TRBJ1-6; possibly TRBD1 for D (5 bases). Germline CDR1 KGHSH, CDR2 LQKENI. V lost 5 bases, J lost 7 bases, and 15 bases lay in between. CDR3 size: 15 residues. CDR3 sequence reads: CASSELSRDNSPLHF. CDR3 coding DNA: TGTGCCAGCTCAGAGTTGAGCAGGGACAATTCACCCCTCCACTTT.

The chain is built from TRBV4-2 and TRBJ2-2; 13 positions match TRBD2. Germline CDR1 is LGHNA and CDR2 is YNFKEQ. This CDR3 has 16 amino acids. Trimming cost V 2 bases and J 4 bases; bases outside gene matches: 1. The CDR3: CASSQRLAGGTGELFF. Here the CDR3 DNA reads TGTGCCAGCAGCCAACGACTAGCGGGAGGCACCGGGGAGCTGTTTTTT.

This clonotype has just a few counts. The chain uses TRBV7-3 and TRBJ2-5; D is unresolved. In germline, CDR1 is SGHTA, CDR2 FQGTGA. V shed 3 bases and J shed 4 bases, with 21 bases lying between them. The CDR3 runs to 17 residues. CDR3 protein: CASSLGKALPMRETQYF. The DNA for the CDR3 is TGTGCCAGCAGCTTGGGAAAGGCACTCCCCATGCGAGAGACCCAGTACTTC.

This clonotype was recorded many times. The DNA for the CDR3 is TGCAGTGCTAGGAGGGGGGGAGGCTACGAGCAGTACTTC. As protein: CSARRGGGYEQYF. The chain links TRBV20-1 to TRBJ2-7, with a possible D match to TRBD2 (7 bases). The CDR3 has 13 amino acids. Deletions cut 3 bases from V and 3 bases from J, with 12 bases between. Per the germline V gene, CDR1 is DFQATT and CDR2 is SNEGSKA (reference sequence).

This clonotype was observed many times. The rearrangement joins TRBV7-2 to TRBJ1-1; 9 nucleotides align to TRBD1. The J segment lost 5 bases and the V segment lost 5 bases, leaving 6 bases of the junction unmatched. Germline CDR1 SGHTA, CDR2 FQGNSA. The CDR3 runs to 14 residues. CDR3 bases: TGTGCCAGCAGCCGAACAGGGGGCCGGACTGAAGCTTTCTTT. This encodes CASSRTGGRTEAFF.

This clonotype came up a few times. The rearrangement uses TRBV12-3 or TRBV12-4 and TRBJ2-5; D remains ambiguous. The CDR3 runs to 11 residues. V dropped 4 bases and J dropped 7 bases, with 7 bases sitting between them. The CDR3 loop reads CASSSSATQYF. DNA for the CDR3: TGTGCCAGCAGTTCGTCGGCGACCCAGTACTTC.

This clonotype was observed a few times. This sequence joins TRBV7-6 and TRBJ1-2; no definite D call. Germline loops: CDR1 SGHVS, CDR2 FNYEAQ. The CDR3 is 12 amino acids. Trimming removed 3 bases from V and 7 bases from J, with 9 bases in between. The CDR3 is CASSFEWSGYTF. CDR3 DNA: TGTGCCAGCAGCTTCGAGTGGAGTGGCTACACCTTC.

The sample holds a few counts of this clonotype. J is TRBJ2-5 and V is TRBV5-6; a possible D gene is TRBD1 (6 bases). Per the germline V gene, CDR1 is SGHDT and CDR2 is YYEEEE. V was cut by 0 bases and J by 5 bases, with 29 bases left in between. This CDR3 region has 20 residues. CDR3 protein: CASSLEPQDSPGPMVETQYF. CDR3 sequence (DNA): TGTGCCAGCAGCTTGGAGCCCCAGGACAGCCCTGGGCCGATGGTGGAGACCCAGTACTTC.

Ten or more counts support this clonotype. This chain links TRBV7-9 with TRBJ1-4; TRBD1 aligns across 8 bases. The V and J ends lost 5 bases and 5 bases, in that order; junction bases with no gene match: 7. This CDR3 has 15 residues. Per germline, CDR1 SEHNR and CDR2 FQNEAQ (reference sequence). CDR3 sequence (DNA): TGTGCCAGCAGCCCCTCGACAGGGGCGAATGAAAAACTGTTTTTT. This translates into CASSPSTGANEKLFF.

V and J are TRBV20-1 and TRBJ2-3; 9 nucleotides align to TRBD1. The V and J ends lost 0 bases and 2 bases, in that order; junction bases with no gene match: 9. The CDR3 is 17 residues long. CDR1 and CDR2 (germline): DFQATT, SNEGSKA (reference sequence). The CDR3 loop reads CSARDVRDRAFTDTQYF. CDR3 nucleotides: TGCAGTGCTAGAGACGTCCGGGACAGGGCGTTCACAGATACGCAGTATTTT.

J is TRBJ1-2 and V is TRBV12-3 or TRBV12-4; D is unclear. The CDR3 length is 15 residues. V was clipped by 3 bases and J by 4 bases, with 15 bases between them. CDR3 nucleotide sequence: TGTGCCAGCAGTTTCTCCGGGGATAGTTCCTATGGCTACACCTTC. Encoded protein: CASSFSGDSSYGYTF.

This clonotype was seen many times. The chain combines TRBV12-3 or TRBV12-4 with TRBJ2-3, with D hard to call. The germline V and J ends were trimmed by 5 bases and 10 bases, with 13 bases remaining between them. The CDR3 extends over 12 amino acids. CDR3 DNA: TGTGCCAGCAGTAGAGAGGCTCCCTCGCAGTATTTT. Protein product: CASSREAPSQYF.